One sample yielded the 25 T cell receptor beta chains listed below, sequenced in a study of blood T cell repertoires in COVID-19 (TCRdb year 2020). The library was obtained by the immunoSEQ multiplex PCR assay. TCRdb took over this immuneACCESS table, retaining in-frame rearrangements with V and J assigned. Such tables are incomplete; in checked studies, under half of the missing clones stem from an unresolved V gene, and the remainder is unexplained. Recorded for this sample are 250,000 to 300,000 clones; 86% of them occurred a single time. Of the sample, less than 4% is held by the ten largest clones. The source material was peripheral blood. These receptors all stem from a man aged 18 to 29 with active or convalescent COVID-19.

In its sample, this clone was seen a few times. This chain connects TRBV3-1 (or the pseudogene TRBV3-2) to TRBJ2-7; 7 bases are a match to TRBD2. With 0 bases clipped from V and 2 bases from J, the junction kept 4 bases outside the gene matches. This CDR3 region has 15 residues. Germline lookup yields CDR1 LGHDT and CDR2 YNNKEL (reference sequence). The CDR3 bases are TGTGCCAGCAGCCAAGAGGCGGGAGCCCCCTACGAGCAGTACTTC. This encodes CASSQEAGAPYEQYF.

V is TRBV29-1 and J is TRBJ2-7; 11 nucleotides agree with TRBD1. Unmatched junction bases numbered 12, after V lost 7 bases and J lost 10 bases. The CDR3 totals 13 residues. Germline assignment: CDR1 SQVTM and CDR2 ANQGSEA. DNA for the CDR3: TGCAGCGCCAGAGGGTGGGACAGGGGGGAACAGTACTTC. It codes for CSARGWDRGEQYF.

The chain has TRBV10-2 and TRBJ2-7; tentatively, D is TRBD2 (5 bases). V shed 4 bases and J shed 1 base, with 8 bases lying between them. Looked up from germline, CDR1 is WSHSY and CDR2 is SAAADI. The CDR3 consists of 13 residues. CDR3 sequence reads: CASSGRGSYEQYF. The CDR3 DNA sequence: TGCGCCAGCAGTGGACGGGGATCCTACGAGCAGTACTTC.

The rearrangement uses TRBV7-9 and TRBJ1-5, with D maybe TRBD1 (5 bases). V lost 3 bases and J lost 4, with 10 bases in between. CDR3 length equals 14 residues. Germline loops: CDR1 SEHNR, CDR2 FQNEAQ (reference sequence). This CDR3 reads CASSLGQQNQPQHF. The CDR3 nucleotides are TGTGCCAGCAGCTTGGGGCAGCAGAATCAGCCCCAGCATTTT.

The rearrangement uses TRBV14 and TRBJ2-2; possible D gene TRBD1, 6 bases. Trimming cost V 5 bases and J 4 bases, with 14 bases left between them. This CDR3 spans 15 amino acids. Germline CDR1 SGHDN, CDR2 FVKESK. DNA for the CDR3: TGTGCCAGCAGCAGTTTAATACAGGGCACCGGGGAGCTGTTTTTT. Translation: CASSSLIQGTGELFF.

The CDR3 DNA follows: TGTGCCACCAGTGATTCGGGGGACGGCTACACCTTC. It translates to CATSDSGDGYTF. The chain recombines TRBV24-1 with TRBJ1-2; TRBD1 is a possible D gene (5 bases). The CDR3 sequence is 12 residues long. Germline V lookup: CDR1 KGHDR, CDR2 SFDVKD. Trimming shortened V by 2 bases and J by 8 bases, and 8 bases separated the two germline ends.

The chain uses TRBV7-3 and TRBJ2-1, with D uncertain. The CDR3 runs to 14 residues. Germline loops: CDR1 SGHTA, CDR2 FQGTGA. Trimming stripped 5 bases from V and 6 bases from J, with 14 bases between. The CDR3, as DNA: TGTGCCAGCAGCCTTCCGACTGCGCCCAATGAGCAGTTCTTC. This encodes CASSLPTAPNEQFF.

This clone was picked up a small number of times. This chain joins TRBV11-2 and TRBJ2-7; D uncertain. Trimming stripped 2 bases from V and 0 bases from J, with 11 bases between. Germline V lookup: CDR1 SGHAT, CDR2 FQNNGV. The CDR3 sequence is 15 residues long. CDR3 region: CASSLFAVSSYEQYF. The CDR3 coding sequence is TGTGCCAGCAGCTTATTCGCGGTTAGCTCCTACGAGCAGTACTTC.

V and J are TRBV11-2 and TRBJ2-1; 10 bases are a match to TRBD1. The V segment lost 4 bases and the J segment 2 bases; nucleotides outside the gene matches: 5. The CDR3 spans 16 residues. The germline gives CDR1 SGHAT, CDR2 FQNNGV. CDR3 residues: CASSSGTGATYNEQFF. The CDR3 bases are TGTGCCAGCAGCTCCGGGACAGGGGCGACCTACAATGAGCAGTTCTTC. Using reference TRBV11-2 and TRBJ2-1 for the parts outside the CDR3, the full variable domain is EAGVAQSPRYKIIEKRQSVAFWCNPISGHATLYWYQQILGQGPKLLIQFQNNGVVDDSQLPKDRFSAERLKGVDSTLKIQPAKLEDSAVYLCASSSGTGATYNEQFFGPGTRLTVL.

V usage is TRBV6-5 and J usage is TRBJ2-1; possible D gene TRBD1, 6 bases. CDR1 is MNHEY, CDR2 SVGAGI, per germline. CDR3 length: 15 amino acids. Deletions cut 3 bases from V and 7 bases from J, with 16 bases between. The CDR3 DNA is TGTGCCAGCAGTTATGGGCAGGGGAATGGAAATGAGCAGTTCTTC. The encoded protein is CASSYGQGNGNEQFF.

The gene calls are TRBV29-1 and TRBJ1-1; D is ambiguous. V dropped 4 bases and J dropped 4 bases, with 7 bases sitting between them. CDR1 SQVTM and CDR2 ANQGSEA come from the germline V gene. The CDR3 is 11 residues long. CDR3: CSVGAGTEAFF. CDR3 sequence (DNA): TGCAGCGTTGGAGCGGGCACTGAAGCTTTCTTT.

V gene TRBV10-1 combines with J gene TRBJ1-1; D may be TRBD1 (5 bases). Germline lookup yields CDR1 WNHNN and CDR2 SYGVQD (reference sequence). Trimming shortened V by 10 bases and J by 3 bases, and 21 bases separated the two germline ends. The CDR3 has 15 amino acids. CDR3 nucleotides: TGCGCCACCAATGGGGGACTCGATGTCGACACTGAAGCTTTCTTT. This codes for CATNGGLDVDTEAFF.

The V gene is TRBV12-3 or TRBV12-4, the J gene TRBJ1-2; D might be TRBD1 (5 bases). V was clipped by 5 bases and J by 4 bases, with 11 bases between them. The CDR3 contains 13 residues. In nucleotides, the CDR3 is TGTGCCAGCAGTCAAGGGGTTGGCTATGGCTACACCTTC. This codes for CASSQGVGYGYTF.

The chain couples TRBV30 to TRBJ2-5; D remains unclear. CDR1 and CDR2 from the germline V gene are GTSNPN and SVGIG (reference sequence). Trimming took 3 bases from V and 0 from J, leaving 11 bases between them. This CDR3 is built from 14 residues. The CDR3 is CAWSTRRYQETQYF. In nucleotides, the CDR3 is TGTGCCTGGAGCACTCGCCGGTACCAAGAGACCCAGTACTTC.

The chain couples TRBV7-3 to TRBJ2-5; D is ambiguous. Trimming cost V 5 bases and J 5 bases, with 15 bases left between them. Germline-derived CDR1 and CDR2 are SGHTA and FQGTGA. The CDR3 has 14 residues. The chain's CDR3 is CASSPPPREETQYF. CDR3 bases: TGTGCCAGCAGCCCGCCTCCCCGTGAGGAGACCCAGTACTTC.

This clone appeared a few times. The chain links TRBV10-3 to TRBJ2-5; D perhaps matches TRBD2 (5 bases). The germline CDR1 and CDR2 sequences are ENHRY and SYGVKD. The V end was cut by 2 bases, the J end by 5 bases, with 9 bases between. The CDR3 totals 13 residues. The CDR3 region is CAISEEGMETQYF. CDR3 bases: TGTGCCATCAGTGAGGAGGGAATGGAGACCCAGTACTTC.

This clone was found once. A read error may account for a junction end that differs from germline. The rearrangement joins TRBV6-6 to TRBJ2-2; D is possibly TRBD1 (5 bases). The CDR3 length is 13 residues. From germline, CDR1 is MNHNY and CDR2 SVGAGI (reference sequence). CDR3 region: CASSPDNSGELFF. DNA for the CDR3: TGTGCCAGCAGCCCGGACAACAGCGGGGAGCTGTTTTTT.

V is TRBV11-3 and J is TRBJ2-7; the match to TRBD1 covers 7 bases. The CDR3 is 15 residues long. The V gene's germline CDR1 is SGHNT and CDR2 YENEEA. Germline trimming cut 4 bases from V and 2 bases from J; bases unmatched to any gene: 8. The CDR3 bases are TGTGCCAGCAGCTCCGCGAACAGGGGTACCTACGAGCAGTACTTC. Translating gives CASSSANRGTYEQYF.

The chain links TRBV28 to TRBJ1-5; 8 bases map to TRBD1. The CDR3 contains 15 residues. The germline V gene has CDR1 MDHEN and CDR2 SYDVKM. V lost 2 bases, J lost 6 bases, and 6 bases stayed unmatched. CDR3 residues: CASSLGAGGGQPQHF. The DNA for the CDR3 is TGTGCCAGCAGTTTAGGGGCAGGGGGCGGTCAGCCCCAGCATTTT.

This chain connects TRBV2 to TRBJ1-4, with a tentative D call TRBD1 (6 bases). Looked up from germline, CDR1 is SNHLY and CDR2 is FYNNEI. The CDR3 totals 12 residues. V dropped 6 bases and J dropped 8 bases, with 10 bases sitting between them. DNA of the CDR3: TGTGCCAGCAGCCGCGACAGGGAAAAACTGTTTTTT. Its translation: CASSRDREKLFF.

The chain joins TRBV4-1 to TRBJ1-6; 10 bases line up with TRBD1. J gave up 9 bases and V 0 bases, and 5 bases lay outside the gene matches. The germline V gene has CDR1 MGHRA and CDR2 YSYEKL. The CDR3 spans 16 residues. This CDR3 reads CASSQEGQGGGSPLHF. In DNA form, the CDR3 reads TGCGCCAGCAGCCAAGAAGGACAGGGGGGTGGTTCACCCCTCCACTTT.

The V gene is TRBV7-9, the J gene TRBJ1-6, with a weak D call TRBD1 (6 bases). In germline, CDR1 is SEHNR, CDR2 FQNEAQ (reference sequence). Trimming shortened V by 5 bases and J by 10 bases, and 15 bases separated the two germline ends. There are 14 residues in the CDR3. The DNA for the CDR3 is TGTGCCAGCAGCGTCGGACAGTTTGAATCACCCCTCCACTTT. The encoded protein is CASSVGQFESPLHF.

The rearrangement uses TRBV5-1 and TRBJ2-5; 8 bases fit TRBD2. The V segment lost 5 bases and the J segment 5 bases; nucleotides outside the gene matches: 11. Germline values: CDR1 SGHRS, CDR2 YFSETQ. The CDR3 runs to 15 residues. As DNA, the CDR3 is TGCGCCAGCAGAGCCCGGGGGGGCCCTGAGGAGACCCAGTACTTC. Translation gives CASRARGGPEETQYF.

Written as DNA, the CDR3 is TGTGCCAGCAGCCCCAACCCCAGAGAGACCCAGTACTTC. The encoded protein is CASSPNPRETQYF. The V and J genes are TRBV7-2 and TRBJ2-5; D gene ambiguous. Per germline, CDR1 SGHTA and CDR2 FQGNSA. The CDR3 has 13 amino acids. V was cut by 5 bases and J by 4 bases, with 11 bases left in between.

The J gene is TRBJ2-7, the V gene TRBV29-1, with 11 bases fitting TRBD1. The germline CDR1 and CDR2 sequences are SQVTM and ANQGSEA. CDR3 length: 15 residues. The V gene end was trimmed by 7 bases and the J gene end by 4 bases; junction bases not matched to a gene: 12. Written as DNA, the CDR3 is TGCAGCGCCCGGACCGGACAGGGGGCCGAATACGAGCAGTACTTC. This gives the protein CSARTGQGAEYEQYF.